A single sample gave rise to the 8 T cell receptor beta chains below, sequenced in a study of cytotoxic CD8 clonotypes in ibrutinib-treated CLL listed by TCRdb under 2021. The time point label on this specimen signifies: approximately 25 months on ibrutinib. The library was built by means of the immunoSEQ multiplex PCR assay. TCRdb provides this immuneACCESS table in a form limited to in-frame rearrangements. Some clones are lacking; in checked studies, under half of them reflect an unresolved V gene, and why the rest are absent is not known. The sample includes roughly 150,000 clones, with roughly three quarters observed a single time. Jointly, the top ten make up 5.1% of the sample. The source was PBMCs, collected after 24 months of ibrutinib treatment. The receptors here all came from a human donor with chronic lymphocytic leukemia.

The chain combines TRBV28 with TRBJ1-4, with 7 nucleotides matching TRBD1. CDR1 is MDHEN, CDR2 SYDVKM, per germline. The CDR3 loop spans 15 amino acids. V shed 6 bases and J 5 bases; nucleotides not matched to a gene: 9. In DNA, the CDR3 is TGTGCCAGCAGCTGGGGGGCGACAGGGAATGAAAAACTGTTTTTT. Translated, it gives CASSWGATGNEKLFF.

This CDR3 is CASSAYVGADGNTIYF. DNA for the CDR3: TGTGCCAGCAGCGCATACGTGGGGGCGGATGGAAACACCATATATTTT. This chain links TRBV7-2 with TRBJ1-3; possible D gene TRBD1, 6 bases. Trimming shortened V by 5 bases and J by 3 bases, and 17 bases separated the two germline ends. Germline V gene data show CDR1 as SGHTA and CDR2 as FQGNSA. CDR3 length: 16 residues.

The gene calls are TRBV6-4 and TRBJ2-1; D call uncertain. CDR3 size: 12 residues. Trimming removed 0 bases at V and 6 bases at J, with 3 bases between. Germline CDR1 MRHNA, CDR2 SNTAGT. This CDR3 reads CASSDSLNEQFF. In nucleotides, the CDR3 is TGTGCCAGCAGTGACTCGCTCAATGAGCAGTTCTTC.

The chain combines TRBV30 with TRBJ2-7; D remains ambiguous. V gave up 1 base and J gave up 4 bases, with 11 bases separating them. CDR3 length: 13 residues. Germline-derived CDR1 and CDR2 are GTSNPN and SVGIG (reference sequence). The CDR3 DNA follows: TGTGCCTGGAGTGGGTCCTCCTGGTACGAGCAGTACTTC. Protein sequence: CAWSGSSWYEQYF.

V gene TRBV9 combines with J gene TRBJ2-2; tentatively, D is TRBD2 (6 bases). The ends were cut back, 3 bases at V and 6 bases at J, with 21 bases in the middle. CDR1 is SGDLS and CDR2 is YYNGEE in the germline V gene. This CDR3 contains 17 residues. CDR3 sequence (DNA): TGTGCCAGCAGCGAGTACCCTAGTAGCGGTTTTGCCGGGGAGCTGTTTTTT. This codes for CASSEYPSSGFAGELFF. The full variable domain, in which reference TRBV9 and TRBJ2-2 provide the parts outside the CDR3, is DSGVTQTPKHLITATGQRVTLRCSPRSGDLSVYWYQQSLDQGLQFLIQYYNGEERAKGNILERFSAQQFPDLHSELNLSSLELGDSALYFCASSEYPSSGFAGELFFGEGSRLTVL.

This clone was detected once. The V and J genes are TRBV9 and TRBJ2-5, with 9 nucleotides matching TRBD2. V gave up 5 bases and J gave up 4 bases; unmatched junction bases: 6. CDR1 is SGDLS and CDR2 is YYNGEE in the germline V gene. The CDR3 consists of 14 residues. The CDR3 DNA reads TGTGCCAGCAGTACGGGAGCGGGAGGAGAGACCCAGTACTTC. This gives the protein CASSTGAGGETQYF. The complete variable domain, with remaining parts taken from reference TRBV9 and TRBJ2-5, reads DSGVTQTPKHLITATGQRVTLRCSPRSGDLSVYWYQQSLDQGLQFLIQYYNGEERAKGNILERFSAQQFPDLHSELNLSSLELGDSALYFCASSTGAGGETQYFGPGTRLLVL.

The J gene is TRBJ2-3, the V gene TRBV19; no definite D call. The CDR3 is 14 residues long. In germline, CDR1 is LNHDA, CDR2 SQIVND (reference sequence). V was trimmed by 0 bases and J by 5 bases, leaving 9 bases between them. The CDR3 is CASSIEDLQDTQYF. The CDR3 DNA is TGTGCCAGTAGTATAGAGGACCTGCAAGATACGCAGTATTTT.

The chain is built from TRBV18 and TRBJ1-2; the match to TRBD1 covers 8 bases. CDR1 is KGHSH and CDR2 is LQKENI in the germline V gene. J lost 8 bases, V lost 4 bases, and 9 bases had no gene match. The CDR3 is made up of 14 amino acids. CDR3 in DNA: TGTGCCAGCTCACAGGACAGGGCAGGAGGCGGCTACACCTTC. It yields the protein CASSQDRAGGGYTF.